One and the same sample provided the 9 T cell receptor beta chains below, sequenced in a study of CD8 T cells in Susac syndrome. Reverse transcription used roughly 0.5 to 1 ug RNA and random hexamers. Using its own MiXCR run on the immunoSEQ multiplex PCR reads, TCRdb lists one record per CDR3 protein. The sample records over 130,000 distinct CDR3 sequences, approximately 95% being singletons. The sequencing sample was made of CD4+ T cells from PBMCs. These receptors were obtained from a human donor with Susac syndrome.

V is TRBV5-4 and J is TRBJ2-5; D uncertain. The CDR3 is 13 amino acids. Germline-derived CDR1 and CDR2 are SGHNT and YYREEE (reference sequence). V was cut by 4 bases and J by 0 bases, with 7 bases left in between. CDR3 region: CASSGKYQETQYF. The CDR3 DNA reads TGTGCCAGCAGCGGGAAGTACCAAGAGACCCAGTACTTC.

This chain joins TRBV20-1 and TRBJ2-5; the D call may be TRBD1 or TRBD2 (5 bases each). The germline V and J ends were trimmed by 0 bases and 5 bases, with 16 bases remaining between them. The CDR3 extends over 15 amino acids. Germline V gene lookup returns CDR1 DFQATT and CDR2 SNEGSKA (reference sequence). The CDR3 bases are TGCAGTGCTAGAGATGGGGGAGACGGCTGGGAGACCCAGTACTTC. Translation: CSARDGGDGWETQYF.

V gene TRBV7-4 combines with J gene TRBJ2-1, with 8 bases that match TRBD2. The germline CDR1 and CDR2 sequences are SGHVT and SQSDAQ. Trimming cost V 1 base and J 4 bases; bases outside gene matches: 12. This CDR3 comprises 18 residues. The CDR3 coding sequence is TGTGCCAGCAGCTTAGTGCGGCCATCTAGCGGGTGGTACAATGAGCAGTTCTTC. It specifies CASSLVRPSSGWYNEQFF.

V and J are TRBV6-6 and TRBJ2-5; a weak D match, TRBD2 (7 bases). The V and J ends lost 8 bases and 2 bases respectively, with 12 bases between them. Germline CDR1 and CDR2: MNHNY and SVGAGI (reference sequence). The CDR3 loop spans 13 amino acids. The CDR3 loop is CASGRGGQETQYF. The CDR3 bases are TGTGCCAGCGGGAGGGGGGGTCAAGAGACCCAGTACTTC.

This clonotype was recorded only once. The chain employs TRBV7-2 and TRBJ2-1; TRBD2 might be the D (6 bases). The V and J ends lost 1 base and 6 bases respectively, with 16 bases between them. Germline V gene data show CDR1 as SGHTA and CDR2 as FQGNSA. This CDR3 comprises 16 residues. CDR3 DNA: TGTGCCAGCAGCTTAGGGTTTCGGGGGAGTCGCAATGAGCAGTTCTTC. As protein: CASSLGFRGSRNEQFF.

The rearrangement links TRBV30 to TRBJ1-6; a possible D gene is TRBD1 (6 bases). The CDR3 sequence is 14 residues long. Germline-derived CDR1 and CDR2 are GTSNPN and SVGIG (reference sequence). V lost 8 bases to trimming and J lost 7 bases, with 18 bases between them. The CDR3 coding sequence is TGTGCCAGCCTGAATGGGGGCCTAAATTCACCCCTCCACTTT. Translating it yields CASLNGGLNSPLHF.

This clonotype occurred once. The J gene is TRBJ2-5, the V gene TRBV15; D possibly corresponds to TRBD1 (6 bases). The length of the CDR3 is 14 residues. Per germline, CDR1 LNHNV and CDR2 YYDKDF (reference sequence). Trimming shortened V by 0 bases and J by 5 bases, and 10 bases separated the two germline ends. The CDR3 sequence is CATSRDRGRETQYF. The CDR3 coding sequence is TGTGCCACCAGCAGAGACAGGGGACGCGAGACCCAGTACTTC.

The chain couples TRBV15 to TRBJ1-4; D is possibly TRBD1 (6 bases). V was shortened by 0 bases and J by 4 bases, with 12 bases between the two germline ends. Germline values: CDR1 LNHNV, CDR2 YYDKDF (reference sequence). This CDR3 has 16 residues. The CDR3 DNA reads TGTGCCACCAGCAGAGAGGCAGGGGCGGATAATGAAAAACTGTTTTTT. Its translation is CATSREAGADNEKLFF.

The V gene is TRBV24-1, the J gene TRBJ2-3, with 7 bases matching TRBD1. V shed 4 bases, J shed 3 bases, and the junction held 3 bases outside the gene matches. CDR1 is KGHDR, CDR2 SFDVKD, per germline. The length of the CDR3 is 14 residues. The CDR3 coding sequence is TGTGCCACCAGTGAACTGACAGGGACAGATACGCAGTATTTT. This gives the protein CATSELTGTDTQYF.